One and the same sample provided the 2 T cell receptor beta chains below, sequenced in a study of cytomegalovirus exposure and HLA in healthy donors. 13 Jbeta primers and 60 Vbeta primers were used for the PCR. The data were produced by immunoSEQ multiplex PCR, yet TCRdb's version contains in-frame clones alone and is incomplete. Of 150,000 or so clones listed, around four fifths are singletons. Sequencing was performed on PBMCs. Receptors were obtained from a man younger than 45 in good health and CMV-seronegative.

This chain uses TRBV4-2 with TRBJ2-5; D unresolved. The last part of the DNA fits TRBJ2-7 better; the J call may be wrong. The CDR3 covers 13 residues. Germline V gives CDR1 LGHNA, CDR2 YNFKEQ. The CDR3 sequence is CASSQDRFREQYF. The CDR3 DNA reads TGTGCCAGCAGCCAAGATCGCTTCCGCGAGCAGTACTTC.

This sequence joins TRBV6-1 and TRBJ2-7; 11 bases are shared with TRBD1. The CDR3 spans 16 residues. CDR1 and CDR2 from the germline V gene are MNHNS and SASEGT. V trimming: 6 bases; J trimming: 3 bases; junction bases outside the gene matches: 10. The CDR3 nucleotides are TGTGCCAGCAGAGAAAGCGCCGGGACAGGGGGCTACGAGCAGTACTTC. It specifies CASRESAGTGGYEQYF.